Here is one T cell receptor (beta chain) with its context. The data are from a study of blood T cell repertoires in COVID-19. For the study at large: The study counted Cohort 3 donors as recovered given two negative PCRs, clearance, or symptom resolution.

The CDR3 runs to 17 residues. The junction had 13 bases not matched to a gene; V was cut back by 0 bases and J by 9 bases. Germline V lookup: CDR1 LGHNA, CDR2 YNFKEQ. Sequencing was performed with immunoSEQ multiplex PCR; in TCRdb, only in-frame clones are kept and a portion is missing. The data show around 360,000 clones, 80% to 90% seen once. This clonotype was sampled from a man aged 40-49 years in a cohort exposed to, infected with or recovered from COVID-19 (not recorded which). This sequence joins TRBV4-2 and TRBJ2-1; 8 positions agree with TRBD2. Sequencing used PBMCs or T cells enriched from blood (not recorded which). CDR3 coding DNA: TGTGCCAGCAGCCAAGACCGGTCTAGCGGGTTCCCGGGTGAGCAGTTCTTC. This encodes CASSQDRSSGFPGEQFF.